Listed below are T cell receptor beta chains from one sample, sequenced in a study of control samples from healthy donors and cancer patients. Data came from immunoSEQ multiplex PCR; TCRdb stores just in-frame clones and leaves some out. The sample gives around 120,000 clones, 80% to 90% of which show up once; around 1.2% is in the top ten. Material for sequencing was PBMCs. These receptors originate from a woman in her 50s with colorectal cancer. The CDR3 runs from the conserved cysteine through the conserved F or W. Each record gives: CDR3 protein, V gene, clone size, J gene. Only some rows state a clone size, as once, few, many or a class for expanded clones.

cdr3_aa: CASRGTGIFTEAFF
v_call: TRBV3-1/TRBV3-2
clone_size: NA
j_call: TRBJ1-1

cdr3_aa: CASSKTGTENEKLFF
v_call: TRBV5-4
clone_size: NA
j_call: TRBJ1-4

cdr3_aa: CASSDLAGAETQYF
v_call: TRBV6-1
clone_size: NA
j_call: TRBJ2-5

cdr3_aa: CASTPQASTDTQYF
v_call: TRBV2
clone_size: NA
j_call: TRBJ2-3

cdr3_aa: CASSFGSAEETQYF
v_call: TRBV5-4
clone_size: NA
j_call: TRBJ2-5

cdr3_aa: CASSSTRAGVGYGYTF
v_call: TRBV28
clone_size: NA
j_call: TRBJ1-2

cdr3_aa: CASSPPVFAEAFF
v_call: TRBV19
clone_size: NA
j_call: TRBJ1-1

cdr3_aa: CASNKQGTRVNQPQHF
v_call: TRBV7-8
clone_size: NA
j_call: TRBJ1-5

cdr3_aa: CSEVTSGGSNEQFF
v_call: TRBV29-1
clone_size: NA
j_call: TRBJ2-1

cdr3_aa: CASSETSYEQYF
v_call: TRBV10-1
clone_size: NA
j_call: TRBJ2-7

cdr3_aa: CASSRTGTATQYF
v_call: TRBV6-5
clone_size: NA
j_call: TRBJ2-5

cdr3_aa: CASSPYGTRNIQYF
v_call: TRBV27
clone_size: NA
j_call: TRBJ2-4

cdr3_aa: CASSVALEETQYF
v_call: TRBV9
clone_size: NA
j_call: TRBJ2-5

cdr3_aa: CASQGQSHQPQHF
v_call: TRBV25-1
clone_size: once
j_call: TRBJ1-5

cdr3_aa: CAISEPNRQGPAYEQYF
v_call: TRBV10-3
clone_size: NA
j_call: TRBJ2-7

cdr3_aa: CASSLGLAGSYEQYF
v_call: TRBV6-5
clone_size: NA
j_call: TRBJ2-7

cdr3_aa: CASRRQGTDTEAFF
v_call: TRBV7-3
clone_size: NA
j_call: TRBJ1-1

cdr3_aa: CASSFLLRDRPPQDYGYTF
v_call: TRBV7-9
clone_size: NA
j_call: TRBJ1-2

cdr3_aa: CASSLGREITYNEQFF
v_call: TRBV11-2
clone_size: NA
j_call: TRBJ2-1

cdr3_aa: CASSPGGNTIYF
v_call: TRBV2
clone_size: NA
j_call: TRBJ1-3

cdr3_aa: CASSRGGGQEIYEQYF
v_call: TRBV5-1
clone_size: once
j_call: TRBJ2-7

cdr3_aa: CASSQEADYYNEQFF
v_call: TRBV4-2
clone_size: NA
j_call: TRBJ2-1

cdr3_aa: CASSPQLTSGGSYEQYF
v_call: TRBV18
clone_size: NA
j_call: TRBJ2-7

cdr3_aa: CASSLEFSGPEAFF
v_call: TRBV13
clone_size: NA
j_call: TRBJ1-1

cdr3_aa: CASSIGRDSEAFF
v_call: TRBV19
clone_size: NA
j_call: TRBJ1-1

cdr3_aa: CASSQDKGQFNEKLFF
v_call: TRBV3-1/TRBV3-2
clone_size: NA
j_call: TRBJ1-4

cdr3_aa: CASSQGRLATLYEQYF
v_call: TRBV3-1/TRBV3-2
clone_size: NA
j_call: TRBJ2-7

cdr3_aa: CASSPGINRNTEAFF
v_call: TRBV18
clone_size: NA
j_call: TRBJ1-1

cdr3_aa: CASSLGSGRGFESPLHF
v_call: TRBV5-6
clone_size: NA
j_call: TRBJ1-6

cdr3_aa: CASSQDVGSRAGGYTF
v_call: TRBV3-1/TRBV3-2
clone_size: NA
j_call: TRBJ1-2

cdr3_aa: CASSDYGQNTEAFF
v_call: TRBV27
clone_size: NA
j_call: TRBJ1-1

cdr3_aa: CASSLRPGEKLFF
v_call: TRBV12-3/TRBV12-4
clone_size: NA
j_call: TRBJ1-4

cdr3_aa: CSASKPHKNTYEQYF
v_call: TRBV20-1
clone_size: NA
j_call: TRBJ2-7

cdr3_aa: CASSQDPLWGQNNEQYF
v_call: TRBV7-6
clone_size: NA
j_call: TRBJ2-7

cdr3_aa: CAWTRGARSEQYF
v_call: TRBV30
clone_size: NA
j_call: TRBJ2-7

cdr3_aa: CAWSARPQSYEQYF
v_call: TRBV30
clone_size: NA
j_call: TRBJ2-7

cdr3_aa: CASSSTTGGGEKLFF
v_call: TRBV5-4
clone_size: once
j_call: TRBJ1-4

cdr3_aa: CASSKGSGSGTYNEQFF
v_call: TRBV19
clone_size: NA
j_call: TRBJ2-1

cdr3_aa: CASSPTGGQPQHF
v_call: TRBV6-5
clone_size: NA
j_call: TRBJ1-5

cdr3_aa: CASSPPKNRGEKLFF
v_call: TRBV18
clone_size: NA
j_call: TRBJ1-4

cdr3_aa: CASSQQAQFTGELFF
v_call: TRBV19
clone_size: NA
j_call: TRBJ2-2

cdr3_aa: CSVEDNGRYGYTF
v_call: TRBV29-1
clone_size: once
j_call: TRBJ1-2

cdr3_aa: CASRSGVFTGELFF
v_call: TRBV6-5
clone_size: NA
j_call: TRBJ2-2

cdr3_aa: CASSFSVRTNTGELFF
v_call: TRBV28
clone_size: NA
j_call: TRBJ2-2

cdr3_aa: CAISESAGPGGDTQYF
v_call: TRBV10-3
clone_size: NA
j_call: TRBJ2-3

cdr3_aa: CASSFALDFNNEKLFF
v_call: TRBV7-9
clone_size: NA
j_call: TRBJ1-4

cdr3_aa: CAISDQGHRGYNSPLHF
v_call: TRBV10-3
clone_size: NA
j_call: TRBJ1-6

cdr3_aa: CASSAPGRMGGTEAFF
v_call: TRBV28
clone_size: NA
j_call: TRBJ1-1

cdr3_aa: CASSQGVGLAGNEQFF
v_call: TRBV14
clone_size: NA
j_call: TRBJ2-1

cdr3_aa: CASSLDTGSAEQYF
v_call: TRBV5-1
clone_size: NA
j_call: TRBJ2-7

cdr3_aa: CASSLAAVDRGYEQYF
v_call: TRBV11-2
clone_size: once
j_call: TRBJ2-7

cdr3_aa: CASTTGGGSYYGYTF
v_call: TRBV2
clone_size: NA
j_call: TRBJ1-2

cdr3_aa: CSAARNEQFF
v_call: TRBV20-1
clone_size: once
j_call: TRBJ2-1